This T cell receptor (beta chain) is drawn from a study of blood T cell repertoires in COVID-19. Membership in each cohort depended on participant-reported clinical history. The method was immunoSEQ multiplex PCR; TCRdb's version includes in-frame clones alone and lacks a portion of them. Here the sample spans fewer than 250,000 clones, 86% being singletons. Sequenced input: PBMCs or T cells enriched from blood (not recorded which). The source of this sequence is a woman aged 50 to 65 who had recovered from COVID-19.

CDR3 protein: CAWRALQVNLDYTF. DNA of the CDR3: TGTGCCTGGAGAGCCTTACAGGTCAATCTTGACTACACCTTC. The chain has TRBV30 and TRBJ1-2; possibly TRBD1 for D (5 bases). The CDR3 has 14 residues. Trimming removed 3 bases at V and 10 bases at J, with 21 bases between. Germline-derived CDR1 and CDR2 are GTSNPN and SVGIG (reference sequence).